This TCR beta chain was sequenced for a study of shared clonotypes between healthy human individuals. Findings and limits, study-wide: Generation probability values for non-shared clonotypes were lower than those for clonotypes shared by all four donors. For naive CD4 cells, roughly 5% of clonotypes were shared across a few donors.

Per the germline V gene, CDR1 is MGHDK and CDR2 is SYGVNS. The CDR3 loop spans 14 amino acids. V was pared by 6 bases and J by 4 bases, with 5 bases of the junction left unmatched. This clone was seen a single time. The antigen is not known. Data came from immunoSEQ multiplex PCR; TCRdb stores just in-frame clones and leaves some out. The sample lists 850,000 to 1,200,000 clones, about 70% occurring once. Material for sequencing was memory CD4+ T cells sorted from blood. Subset of the sample: CD45RA-negative fraction. The receptor was derived from a man between 18 and 35 years old in good health. The chain has TRBV25-1 and TRBJ1-2; 10 positions agree with TRBD1. The CDR3 sequence: CASRGQGSGYGYTF. Here the CDR3 DNA reads TGTGCCAGCAGGGGACAGGGGTCCGGCTATGGCTACACCTTC.